This is a list of T cell receptor beta chains from one sample in a study of response to subunit inactivated influenza vaccine. TCRdb re-analysed the RT-PCR reads in MiXCR, keeping a single row per CDR3 protein. The sample holds approximately 520,000 distinct CDR3 sequences, 25% seen once. Sample: CD4+ T cells sorted from PBMCs, taken more than 4 days after vaccination. These receptors were collected from a man aged 45-65 years who received an inactivated influenza vaccine. Each CDR3 is given with its conserved first and last residue. D genes are given only for firm matches. The size field is filled for only some rows; it gives once, few, many or a size class.

J | V | D | size | CDR3 | DNA
TRBJ2-7 | TRBV9 | - | - | CASSLGEGAAYEQYF | TGTGCCAGCAGCCTCGGGGAGGGGGCCGCCTACGAGCAGTACTTC
TRBJ2-3 | TRBV28 | TRBD2 | few | CASSPQTAGTDTQYF | TGTGCCAGCAGTCCGCAGACAGCGGGGACAGATACGCAGTATTTT
TRBJ2-1 | TRBV29-1 | TRBD1 | many | CSAGQGANNEQFF | TGCAGCGCGGGACAGGGGGCCAACAATGAGCAGTTCTTC
TRBJ1-1 | TRBV18 | - | - | CASSPRQNVNTEAFF | TGTGCCAGCTCACCACGGCAGAACGTGAACACTGAAGCTTTCTTT
TRBJ2-2 | TRBV19 | - | - | CASSIQGWTNTGELFF | TGTGCCAGTAGTATACAGGGTTGGACGAACACCGGGGAGCTGTTTTTT
TRBJ2-5 | TRBV20-1 | - | few | CSAPEPPGNQETQYF | TGCAGTGCCCCGGAACCGCCGGGGAACCAAGAGACCCAGTACTTC
TRBJ1-6 | TRBV5-1 | - | - | CASSLSPVPYNSPLHF | TGCGCCAGCAGCTTGTCGCCAGTACCCTATAATTCACCCCTCCACTTT
TRBJ1-2 | TRBV5-1 | - | - | CASSFFPGATDYGYTF | TGCGCCAGCAGCTTCTTCCCGGGGGCGACGGACTATGGCTACACCTTC
TRBJ1-1 | TRBV12-3/TRBV12-4 | - | few | CASSVGIMNTEAFF | TGTGCCAGCAGTGTGGGAATAATGAACACTGAAGCTTTCTTT
TRBJ1-6 | TRBV5-1 | TRBD1 | - | CASSLRQGSNSPLHF | TGCGCCAGCAGCCTTAGACAGGGGAGTAATTCACCCCTCCACTTT
TRBJ2-3 | TRBV12-3/TRBV12-4 | - | few | CASSLAGRSRRTDTQYF | TGTGCCAGCAGTTTAGCTGGGAGGAGTCGACGCACAGATACGCAGTATTTT
TRBJ2-1 | TRBV24-1 | TRBD1 | few | CATSDFGQGGNNEQFF | TGTGCCACCAGTGATTTCGGACAGGGGGGGAACAATGAGCAGTTCTTC
TRBJ2-1 | TRBV7-2 | - | - | CASSLRGVNNEQFF | TGTGCCAGCAGCTTAAGGGGCGTTAATAATGAGCAGTTCTTC
TRBJ2-1 | TRBV4-3 | - | few | CASSRTGTIDEQFF | TGCGCCAGCAGCCGCACCGGGACAATCGATGAGCAGTTCTTC
TRBJ2-3 | TRBV6-1 | - | - | CASSPTLGSTDTQYF | TGTGCCAGCAGTCCTACACTCGGGAGCACAGATACGCAGTATTTT
TRBJ2-5 | TRBV2 | TRBD2 | - | CASRDLAGVATQYF | TGTGCCAGCAGGGACCTAGCGGGGGTGGCGACCCAGTACTTC
TRBJ1-1 | TRBV6-5 | - | few | CASGFNSMNTEAFF | TGTGCCAGCGGTTTCAACTCAATGAACACTGAAGCTTTCTTT
TRBJ2-1 | TRBV18 | TRBD2 | - | CASSPPGSAGVYNEQFF | TGTGCCAGCTCACCCCCGGGGTCCGCGGGGGTCTACAATGAGCAGTTCTTC
TRBJ2-3 | TRBV4-3 | - | - | CASSQGQEGSTLTDTQYF | TGCGCCAGCAGCCAAGGGCAAGAAGGGTCTACCCTCACAGATACGCAGTATTTT
TRBJ2-7 | TRBV27 | - | few | CASSALGISAAYEQYF | TGTGCCAGCAGCGCCCTCGGGATTAGCGCTGCATACGAGCAGTACTTC
TRBJ1-6 | TRBV9 | - | few | CASSGTINSPLHF | TGTGCCAGCAGCGGGACAATTAATTCACCCCTCCACTTT
TRBJ1-5 | TRBV3-1 | TRBD1 | - | CASSPGQDNQPQHF | TGTGCCAGCAGCCCCGGACAGGACAATCAGCCCCAGCATTTT
TRBJ2-7 | TRBV7-8 | - | few | CASSLASTTKEQYF | TGTGCCAGCAGCTTAGCAAGTACCACCAAAGAGCAGTACTTC
TRBJ2-1 | TRBV7-2 | TRBD1 | - | CASSFFGQGLLLNEQFF | TGTGCCAGCAGCTTTTTTGGACAGGGGCTCCTGCTCAATGAGCAGTTCTTC
TRBJ2-1 | TRBV20-1 | - | - | CSARFSDYSYNEQFF | TGCAGTGCTAGATTTAGCGATTACTCCTACAATGAGCAGTTCTTC
TRBJ2-1 | TRBV24-1 | - | few | CATSPTGTNYNEQFF | TGTGCCACCTCCCCGACCGGGACAAACTACAATGAGCAGTTCTTC
TRBJ2-1 | TRBV2 | TRBD2 | - | CASRSTSGRNEQFF | TGTGCCAGCAGGTCGACTAGCGGGAGAAATGAGCAGTTCTTC
TRBJ2-3 | TRBV7-2 | TRBD2 | - | CASGLAGVWTDTQYF | TGTGCCAGCGGACTAGCGGGAGTTTGGACAGATACGCAGTATTTT
TRBJ2-7 | TRBV4-1 | - | - | CASSQDRWQRPYEQYF | TGCGCCAGCAGCCAAGATCGATGGCAGAGGCCCTACGAGCAGTACTTC
TRBJ2-1 | TRBV6-5 | - | - | CASSYSFSVGYNEQFF | TGTGCCAGCAGTTACTCGTTCAGCGTTGGCTACAATGAGCAGTTCTTC
TRBJ2-6 | TRBV12-3/TRBV12-4 | - | - | CASSFRSGSGANVLTF | TGTGCCAGCAGTTTTAGGTCCGGGTCTGGGGCCAACGTCCTGACTTTC
TRBJ2-5 | TRBV25-1 | TRBD2 | - | CASSGSWMTSGSQETQYF | TGTGCCAGCAGTGGGAGTTGGATGACTAGCGGGTCCCAAGAGACCCAGTACTTC
TRBJ2-5 | TRBV18 | - | - | CASSRGTAEQETQYF | TGTGCCAGCTCACGCGGGACAGCCGAGCAGGAGACCCAGTACTTC
TRBJ2-2 | TRBV7-8 | - | - | CASSSGRPGVLFF | TGTGCCAGCAGCTCTGGCCGACCCGGGGTGCTGTTTTTT
TRBJ1-1 | TRBV5-6 | TRBD1 | few | CASSFQGGPAFF | TGTGCCAGCAGCTTTCAAGGGGGCCCCGCTTTCTTT
TRBJ2-7 | TRBV18 | TRBD2 | - | CASHGLAGLIHEQYF | TGTGCCAGCCACGGACTAGCGGGACTAATCCACGAGCAGTACTTC
TRBJ1-2 | TRBV28 | - | - | CASSSSPTWNYGYTF | TGTGCCAGCAGTTCATCGCCGACTTGGAACTATGGCTACACCTTC
TRBJ1-6 | TRBV7-9 | TRBD1 | - | CASSPSGQGYNSPLHF | TGTGCCAGCAGCCCCAGCGGACAGGGCTATAATTCACCCCTCCACTTT
TRBJ2-1 | TRBV3-1 | - | - | CASSQRSLGGEQFF | TGTGCCAGCAGCCAAAGGTCTCTGGGCGGTGAGCAGTTCTTC
TRBJ2-1 | TRBV7-6 | - | few | CASSLGGRTDNEQFF | TGTGCCAGCAGCTTAGGAGGGCGGACAGACAATGAGCAGTTCTTC
TRBJ1-6 | TRBV4-1 | - | - | CASSPVGPNSPLHF | TGCGCCAGCAGCCCAGTAGGGCCTAATTCACCCCTCCACTTT
TRBJ1-6 | TRBV30 | - | - | CAWSREQGNSPLHF | TGTGCCTGGAGCCGCGAACAGGGAAATTCACCCCTCCACTTT
TRBJ2-1 | TRBV28 | TRBD2 | - | CAGMGGRSYNEQFF | TGTGCCGGAATGGGAGGGAGGTCCTACAATGAGCAGTTCTTC
TRBJ1-2 | TRBV3-1 | - | - | CASSQGRRRANYGYTF | TGTGCCAGCAGCCAAGGTCGCCGAAGGGCTAACTATGGCTACACCTTC
TRBJ2-1 | TRBV11-2 | - | - | CASSRGASSYNEQFF | TGTGCCAGCAGCAGGGGGGCGAGCTCCTACAATGAGCAGTTCTTC
TRBJ1-1 | TRBV7-8 | - | - | CASSLAVIDNTEAFF | TGTGCCAGCAGCTTAGCAGTCATAGATAACACTGAAGCTTTCTTT
TRBJ1-5 | TRBV7-8 | TRBD1 | many | CASSLDRGDQPQHF | TGTGCCAGCAGTCTCGACAGGGGGGATCAGCCCCAGCATTTT
TRBJ2-3 | TRBV20-1 | TRBD2 | few | CSVSGLAGYTDTQYF | TGCAGTGTATCGGGACTAGCGGGGTACACAGATACGCAGTATTTT
TRBJ2-6 | TRBV20-1 | TRBD1 | few | CSAPLRTGSSSGANVLTF | TGCAGTGCCCCTCTGCGGACAGGGAGTTCCTCTGGGGCCAACGTCCTGACTTTC
TRBJ1-5 | TRBV15 | - | - | CATSGEGATGNQPQHF | TGTGCCACCAGCGGTGAGGGCGCAACAGGCAATCAGCCCCAGCATTTT
TRBJ2-7 | TRBV29-1 | - | few | CSVALRQKSTLEQYF | TGCAGCGTCGCCCTCCGGCAGAAAAGTACATTGGAGCAGTACTTC
TRBJ2-7 | TRBV5-1 | - | few | CASSLASGEDEQYF | TGCGCCAGCAGCTTGGCCTCAGGGGAGGACGAGCAGTACTTC
TRBJ2-5 | TRBV28 | TRBD1 | few | CASSLRAGGLETQYF | TGTGCCAGCAGTTTAAGGGCAGGGGGCCTAGAGACCCAGTACTTC
TRBJ1-4 | TRBV6-5 | - | - | CASSYGGPDNEKLFF | TGTGCCAGCAGTTACGGAGGGCCGGATAATGAAAAACTGTTTTTT
TRBJ1-6 | TRBV7-8 | TRBD1 | - | CASSQDRGLSPLHF | TGTGCCAGCAGCCAGGACAGGGGGCTTTCACCCCTCCACTTT